This entry lists 3 T cell receptor beta chains sequenced from one sample in a study of cytomegalovirus exposure and HLA in healthy donors. Primers included in the PCR were 60 Vbeta and 13 Jbeta primers. Data came from immunoSEQ multiplex PCR; TCRdb stores just in-frame clones and leaves some out. The sample includes approximately 140,000 clones, 70% to 85% seen only once; the top ten take roughly 2.5%. The sequenced material came from PBMCs. The receptor set was obtained from a boy younger than 10 in good health and CMV-seronegative.

The chain combines TRBV6-5 with TRBJ1-4; D call uncertain. CDR3 length: 13 residues. V gave up 5 bases and J gave up 2 bases, with 6 bases separating them. Germline-derived CDR1 and CDR2 are MNHEY and SVGAGI. The CDR3 region is CASSLMTNEKLFF. CDR3 in DNA: TGTGCCAGCAGTCTTATGACTAATGAAAAACTGTTTTTT.

This clone was recorded once. V is TRBV19 and J is TRBJ1-6, with D uncertain. Trimming shortened V by 5 bases and J by 9 bases, and 17 bases separated the two germline ends. Germline V lookup: CDR1 LNHDA, CDR2 SQIVND (reference sequence). This CDR3 spans 15 amino acids. The CDR3 here is CASSALSQGVSPLHF. CDR3 DNA: TGTGCCAGTAGTGCCCTGAGTCAAGGAGTTTCACCCCTCCACTTT.

The chain links TRBV4-1 to TRBJ2-7, with TRBD1 identical over 7 bases. Germline lookup yields CDR1 MGHRA and CDR2 YSYEKL. V lost 1 base, J lost 6 bases, and 3 bases stayed unmatched. The length of the CDR3 is 13 residues. The CDR3 bases are TGCGCCAGCAGCCAAGTAACAGGGGCCGAGCAGTACGTC. Protein product: CASSQVTGAEQYV.